This TCR beta chain comes out of a study of metastatic and nonmetastatic thyroid tumors. Study at large: Repertoire data that came from the blood and tumor or nodule tissue of malignant and benign thyroid patients were compared.

Notes on the study in general: Compared with benign nodules, malignant thyroid tumors were reported to have significantly higher TCR beta diversity in both blood and tumor.

Ahead of thyroid surgery, no patient had received treatment of any kind. At least ten counts were recorded for this clone. Its target is not known. Authors' processing steps: Clinicopathological groups differed in CDR3, with these differences serving to build a distant-metastasis classifier for papillary thyroid cancer. TCRdb re-called clones via MiXCR from the PCR reads. The authors' filters were not applied to this entry. The table lists about 37,000 clones, about 14% of them singletons. This CDR3 has 16 amino acids. V trimming: 4 bases; J trimming: 1 base; junction bases outside the gene matches: 7. CDR1 MGHRA and CDR2 YSYEKL come from the germline V gene.

The sample taken for sequencing was blood. This TCR was recovered from a female donor with papillary thyroid cancer or a benign thyroid nodule (not recorded which). Some clones in this sample may be carry-over from other donors' samples. This chain joins TRBV4-1 and TRBJ2-3; 8 bases map to TRBD1. The CDR3 sequence: CASSRGQGGGTDTQYF. CDR3 nucleotide sequence: TGCGCCAGCAGCCGTGGACAGGGAGGTGGCACAGATACGCAGTATTTT.